Listed below are T cell receptor beta chains from one sample, sequenced in a study of blood T cell repertoires in COVID-19. Assay used: immunoSEQ multiplex PCR; TCRdb lists only in-frame clones, some missing. The table shows 270,000 or so clones, with about 80% occurring only once. Source material: PBMCs or T cells enriched from blood (not recorded which). These receptors all come from a man in his fifties who had recovered from COVID-19. CDR3s include the opening cysteine and the closing phenylalanine or tryptophan. The order of the fields is J gene, clone size, V gene, D gene, CDR3 DNA, CDR3 protein. The D gene is left open where the match is weak. Clone size is shown for a subset of rows, as once, few, many or a class of expanded clone.

>TRBJ1-5|NA|TRBV19|NA
TGTGCCAGTACCCCGGTGGTTCATAGCAATCAGCCCCAGCATTTT
CASTPVVHSNQPQHF
>TRBJ2-6|NA|TRBV6-6|NA
TGTGCCAGCAGTTCCCGGTTGTCTGGGGCCAACGTCCTGACTTTC
CASSSRLSGANVLTF
>TRBJ2-5|NA|TRBV14|TRBD2
TGTGCCAGCAGCCAAGATCGAGGGGCCGGCGGGAGGGCCCAAGAGACCCAGTACTTC
CASSQDRGAGGRAQETQYF
>TRBJ1-2|NA|TRBV7-3|NA
TGTGCCAGCAGCCTAGACCACGGTGGCTACACCTTC
CASSLDHGGYTF
>TRBJ2-3|NA|TRBV6-5|TRBD1
TGTGCCAGCAGTCTTGCACAGGGGACGCAGTATTTT
CASSLAQGTQYF
>TRBJ2-5|few|TRBV5-1|TRBD1
TGCGCCAGCAGCTTAACAGGGGGTCCAGAGACCCAGTACTTC
CASSLTGGPETQYF
>TRBJ2-1|NA|TRBV4-2|TRBD2
TGTGCCAGCAGCCAAGATATGGCGGGAGCGATCTACAATGAGCAGTTCTTC
CASSQDMAGAIYNEQFF
>TRBJ2-1|NA|TRBV4-3|NA
TGCGCCAGCAGCCAAACAAGCTACAATGAGCAGTTCTTC
CASSQTSYNEQFF
>TRBJ2-7|NA|TRBV18|TRBD1
TGTGCCAGCTCACCTTCTCCGGGACAGGGGAACTACGAGCAGTACTTC
CASSPSPGQGNYEQYF
>TRBJ1-2|NA|TRBV2|TRBD1
TGTGCCAGCAGTGAGAGGCAGGGGGGTACCTCAGACACCTTC
CASSERQGGTSDTF
>TRBJ2-2|NA|TRBV5-1|TRBD1
TGCGCCAGCAGCTCCAGGACAGGGGGCACCGGGGAGCTGTTTTTT
CASSSRTGGTGELFF
>TRBJ2-3|NA|TRBV3-1/TRBV3-2|TRBD2
TGTGCCAGCAGCCAGTCCGGGACTAGCATAGATACGCAGTATTTT
CASSQSGTSIDTQYF
>TRBJ2-3|NA|TRBV19|NA
TGTGCCAGTAGTGATCGGAGATCTAGCACAGATACGCAGTATTTT
CASSDRRSSTDTQYF
>TRBJ2-2|few|TRBV2|NA
TGTGCCAGCAGTGCGAGGGTGGGGGAGCTGTTTTTT
CASSARVGELFF
>TRBJ2-3|NA|TRBV27|TRBD2
TGTGCCAGCAGTTTATCCCCTCCGGGAGCGGGAGATAAGGAAACAGATACGCAGTATTTT
CASSLSPPGAGDKETDTQYF
>TRBJ1-3|NA|TRBV2|NA
TGTGCCAGCGGGGCCCCCGGCAGGGCTGGAAACACCATATATTTT
CASGAPGRAGNTIYF
>TRBJ2-7|NA|TRBV5-1|TRBD2
TGCGCCAGCAGCGATCCGGGAGGCTCCTACGAGCAGTACTTC
CASSDPGGSYEQYF
>TRBJ1-1|NA|TRBV18|NA
TGTGCCAGCTCACTAAGTTCCGGGGGGACTGAAGCTTTCTTT
CASSLSSGGTEAFF
>TRBJ2-7|NA|TRBV27|NA
TGTGCCAGCAGACAAGACAGAGCTACCTACGAGCAGTACTTC
CASRQDRATYEQYF
>TRBJ1-2|NA|TRBV19|NA
TGTGCCAGTAGTACTCGGACAGCCCTCGCTAGTGGCTACACCTTC
CASSTRTALASGYTF
>TRBJ1-1|NA|TRBV19|NA
TGTGCCAGTAGCCGACAATCAGGGACTGAAGCTTTCTTT
CASSRQSGTEAFF
>TRBJ1-4|NA|TRBV5-1|TRBD1
TGCGCCAGCAGCCAAGGACAGGGGGCGTGGGGAAGTGAAAAACTGTTTTTT
CASSQGQGAWGSEKLFF
>TRBJ1-3|NA|TRBV5-6|NA
TGTGCCAGCAGCTTCGGGGCTGGAAACACCATATATTTT
CASSFGAGNTIYF
>TRBJ2-7|NA|TRBV5-1|NA
TGCGCCAGCAGCTTGGAGGCGGTAACCTACGAGCAGTACTTC
CASSLEAVTYEQYF
>TRBJ2-5|NA|TRBV4-2|TRBD2
TGTGCCAGCAGCCCCTTTGGCGGGGGGGCGGAGACCCAGTACTTC
CASSPFGGGAETQYF
>TRBJ2-3|NA|TRBV9|TRBD2
TGTGCCAGCAGTACCGGGACTAGCGGGTCCACAGATACGCAGTATTTT
CASSTGTSGSTDTQYF
>TRBJ2-7|NA|TRBV12-5|NA
TGTGCTAGTGGTTTGGGGGAGGAGCAGTACTTC
CASGLGEEQYF
>TRBJ1-5|once|TRBV27|NA
TGTGCCAGCAGTTTAAATCCCGGCACAGGGAATCAGCCCCAGCATTTT
CASSLNPGTGNQPQHF
>TRBJ1-2|NA|TRBV1|NA
TGCACCAGCAGCCAAGAAGAGGACACCCCGAGGTATGGCTACACCTTC
CTSSQEEDTPRYGYTF
>TRBJ2-2|NA|TRBV18|NA
TGTGCCAGCTCACAATCACAGGGATCCAACACCGGGGAGCTGTTTTTT
CASSQSQGSNTGELFF
>TRBJ2-1|NA|TRBV3-1/TRBV3-2|TRBD2
TGTGCCAGCAGCCAAGCGCGGCTAGCGGGGGGGGGTAACAATGAGCAGTTCTTC
CASSQARLAGGGNNEQFF
>TRBJ2-1|NA|TRBV7-2|TRBD2
TGTGCCAGCAGCTTTTCTAGCGGGAGGGTTGGTGAGCAGTTCTTC
CASSFSSGRVGEQFF
>TRBJ2-5|NA|TRBV2|TRBD2
TGTGCCAGCAGTGGTGCGGGGGGGCCCCAAGAGACCCAGTACTTC
CASSGAGGPQETQYF
>TRBJ1-5|NA|TRBV30|NA
TGTGCCTGGTCAACCGGGCAGGGTCAACAGCCCCAGCATTTT
CAWSTGQGQQPQHF
>TRBJ2-7|NA|TRBV25-1|TRBD1
TGTGCCAGCAGTGTCGGGACAGCCTACGAGCAGTACTTC
CASSVGTAYEQYF
>TRBJ2-1|NA|TRBV11-3|TRBD1
TGTGCCAGCAGCCCCTCCGGGACAGGGCTGGGGGAGCAGTTCTTC
CASSPSGTGLGEQFF
>TRBJ2-1|few|TRBV6-5|NA
TGTGCCAGCACCTCACAGGGCGGCCACAATGAGCAGTTCTTC
CASTSQGGHNEQFF
>TRBJ2-7|NA|TRBV7-9|NA
TGTGCCAGCAGTCTAGGGGCGTACGAGCAGTACTTC
CASSLGAYEQYF
>TRBJ2-1|few|TRBV24-1|TRBD1
TGTGCCACCAGTGACTCCGACAGGGGCCCCAACAATGAGCAGTTCTTC
CATSDSDRGPNNEQFF
>TRBJ2-7|NA|TRBV3-1/TRBV3-2|TRBD1
TGTGCCAGCAGCTCCGGGACAGGAAGCTCCTACGAGCAGTACTTC
CASSSGTGSSYEQYF
>TRBJ2-1|NA|TRBV24-1|TRBD1
TGTGCCACCAGTGGGACAGGGTCCGGTGAGCAGTTCTTC
CATSGTGSGEQFF
>TRBJ1-1|NA|TRBV20-1|NA
TGCAGTGCTAGAGCACTAAATGCAGCTTTCTTT
CSARALNAAFF
>TRBJ1-2|NA|TRBV4-1|NA
TGCGCCAGCAGCCAAGTGGGGGGGGTCGACTATGGCTACACCTTC
CASSQVGGVDYGYTF
>TRBJ1-2|NA|TRBV7-9|TRBD1
TGTGCCAGCAGCTTAGCGGTCCAAGGGGGCTACTATGGCTACACCTTC
CASSLAVQGGYYGYTF
>TRBJ1-3|NA|TRBV19|NA
TGTGCCAGTAGCCCCGGGGAGGGGTACACCATATATTTT
CASSPGEGYTIYF
>TRBJ1-2|NA|TRBV19|NA
TGTGCCAGTAGTGATGGACTGATTAACTATGGCTACACCTTC
CASSDGLINYGYTF
>TRBJ2-3|NA|TRBV7-9|TRBD2
TGTGCCAGCAGCCCCCCCGGGCTAGCGGGCACAGATACGCAGTATTTT
CASSPPGLAGTDTQYF
>TRBJ2-3|NA|TRBV6-5|NA
TGTGCCAGTACCCCGTCCGGTCATAGCACAGATACGCAGTATTTT
CASTPSGHSTDTQYF
>TRBJ1-4|NA|TRBV7-2|TRBD1
TGTGCCAGCAGCTTGGGACAGGGATTCGCAACTAATGAAAAACTGTTTTTT
CASSLGQGFATNEKLFF
>TRBJ2-1|NA|TRBV15|TRBD2
TGTGCCACCAGCAGGGCCACTAGCGGCCACTACAATGAGCAGTTCTTC
CATSRATSGHYNEQFF
>TRBJ1-2|NA|TRBV6-2/TRBV6-3|NA
TGTGCCAGCAGTTACGGAGGGGCTGGTGGCTACACCTTC
CASSYGGAGGYTF
>TRBJ1-2|NA|TRBV25-1|NA
TGTGCCAGCAGTGACCTGAAGCGAAGCTATGGCTACACCTTC
CASSDLKRSYGYTF
>TRBJ2-7|few|TRBV5-1|NA
TGCGCCAGCAGCTTGTTCACAGATCCCTACGAGCAGTACTTC
CASSLFTDPYEQYF
>TRBJ1-4|NA|TRBV2|NA
TGTGCCAGCAGTGTGGGCTTTAGTGAAAAACTGTTTTTT
CASSVGFSEKLFF
>TRBJ2-7|NA|TRBV5-5|TRBD2
TGTGCCAGCAGCCTAAGTAGCGGGAGGGCCGGAAGTGGGGGCTACGAGCAGTACTTC
CASSLSSGRAGSGGYEQYF